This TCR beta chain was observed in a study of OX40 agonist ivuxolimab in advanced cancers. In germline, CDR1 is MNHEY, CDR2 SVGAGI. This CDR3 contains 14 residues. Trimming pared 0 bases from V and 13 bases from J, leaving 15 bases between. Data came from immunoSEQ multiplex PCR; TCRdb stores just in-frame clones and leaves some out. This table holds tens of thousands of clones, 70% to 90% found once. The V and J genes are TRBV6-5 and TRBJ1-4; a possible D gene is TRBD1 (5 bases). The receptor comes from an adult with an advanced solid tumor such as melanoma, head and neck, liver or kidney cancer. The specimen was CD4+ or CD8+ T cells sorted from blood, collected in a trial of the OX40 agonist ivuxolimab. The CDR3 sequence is CASSYSSRADALFF. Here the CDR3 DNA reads TGTGCCAGCAGTTACTCGTCCAGGGCTGACGCACTGTTTTTT.